The 29 T cell receptor beta chains listed next were all sequenced from one sample in a study of T cells in Graves' hyperthyroidism and ophthalmopathy. RNA transcripts provided the source from which TCR beta CDR3 regions were amplified. First-round RT-PCR targeting the TCR CDR3 was performed with the HTBI primer set. One entry per CDR3 protein, called by TCRdb with MiXCR from the multiplex PCR reads. Among over 700,000 distinct CDR3 sequences listed, 38% were seen once. The sequenced sample consisted of blood. The receptors stem from a man between 18 and 29 years old with Graves' hyperthyroidism.

There are a few counts of this clonotype. The V gene is TRBV9, the J gene TRBJ2-5; D possibly corresponds to TRBD1 (6 bases). With 0 bases removed from V and 4 bases from J, the gap between germline ends came to 13 bases. The CDR3 runs to 15 residues. Germline V lookup: CDR1 SGDLS, CDR2 YYNGEE. For the CDR3, the DNA is TGTGCCAGCAGCGTAGGGTCCCAGGGGTCAGAGACCCAGTACTTC. Translation gives CASSVGSQGSETQYF.

CDR3 in DNA: TGCGCCAGCAGGGAGGACAGGGGGCGCGAAGGCACCGGGGAGCTGTTTTTT. It encodes CASREDRGREGTGELFF. The chain uses TRBV10-2 and TRBJ2-2, with 11 bases fitting TRBD1. Germline values: CDR1 WSHSY, CDR2 SAAADI. With V trimmed by 6 bases and J by 4 bases, 10 bases remained unmatched. CDR3 length: 17 residues.

The chain couples TRBV10-3 to TRBJ1-5; D ambiguous. The CDR3 runs to 16 residues. The V gene lost 10 bases and the J gene lost 0 bases, with 19 bases spanning the gap. Germline V gene data show CDR1 as ENHRY and CDR2 as SYGVKD. CDR3 sequence: CASRRAQTYSNQPQHF. CDR3 DNA sequence: TGTGCCAGCAGGCGGGCCCAAACTTATAGCAATCAGCCCCAGCATTTT.

V is TRBV7-2 and J is TRBJ2-7; 7 bases are a match to TRBD1. V was pared by 0 bases and J by 7 bases, with 6 bases of the junction left unmatched. Germline CDR1 and CDR2: SGHTA and FQGNSA. The CDR3 covers 14 residues. The CDR3 protein is CASSLASTGYEQYF. The CDR3 nucleotides are TGTGCCAGCAGCTTAGCGTCGACAGGGTATGAGCAGTACTTC.

This clonotype turned up a few times. At one of its ends the junction is not consistent with the germline gene, which may arise from a read error. The gene calls are TRBV10-3 and TRBJ1-2; D not certain. This CDR3 region has 14 residues. The germline gives CDR1 ENHRY, CDR2 SYGVKD. This CDR3 reads CASSFSRRDYGYTF. Here the CDR3 DNA reads TGTGCCAGCAGTTTCAGTCGACGGGACTATGGCTACACCTTC.

This clonotype appeared a few times. The chain uses TRBV7-2 and TRBJ2-7; 14 bases fit TRBD2. Germline CDR1 SGHTA, CDR2 FQGNSA. J lost 4 bases, V lost 5 bases, and 7 bases had no gene match. The CDR3 totals 16 residues. This CDR3 is CASSPGTSGRWYEQYF. The CDR3 bases are TGTGCCAGCAGCCCTGGGACTAGCGGGAGATGGTACGAGCAGTACTTC.

This clonotype was picked up many times. The rearrangement links TRBV7-9 to TRBJ1-4; TRBD1 is a possible D gene (6 bases). The CDR3 has 13 amino acids. The germline CDR1 and CDR2 sequences are SEHNR and FQNEAQ (reference sequence). Trimming cost V 3 bases and J 13 bases, with 15 bases left between them. The chain's CDR3 is CASSFRGATILFF. The CDR3 region has the DNA TGTGCCAGCAGCTTCCGGGGGGCGACGATACTGTTTTTT.

This clonotype was recorded at least ten times. The chain uses TRBV29-1 and TRBJ1-2; the D is unclear. Trimming shortened V by 6 bases and J by 7 bases, and 6 bases separated the two germline ends. Germline CDR1 is SQVTM and CDR2 is ANQGSEA. The CDR3 runs 9 residues. The CDR3 nucleotides are TGCAGCGTGGGCGTTGGCTACACCTTC. Protein: CSVGVGYTF.

The J gene is TRBJ1-3, the V gene TRBV10-3, with TRBD1 matching 10 bases. The CDR3 is made up of 14 amino acids. V was clipped by 4 bases and J by 4 bases; unmatched bases: 1. Germline values: CDR1 ENHRY, CDR2 SYGVKD. CDR3: CAISGDRGGNTIYF. The CDR3 coding sequence is TGTGCCATCAGTGGGGACAGGGGAGGAAACACCATATATTTT.

This clonotype appeared a single time. V is TRBV7-9 and J is TRBJ2-7; 8 nucleotides line up with TRBD2. The CDR3 runs 13 residues. In germline, CDR1 is SEHNR, CDR2 FQNEAQ (reference sequence). Losses at the gene ends were 5 bases for V and 5 bases for J; bases not matched to a gene: 5. The CDR3 nucleotides are TGTGCCAGCAGCCCGGGGGGGGGGAACGAGCAGTACTTC. As protein: CASSPGGGNEQYF.

This sequence joins TRBV28 and TRBJ1-5, with 7 bases identical to TRBD1. Germline CDR1 is MDHEN and CDR2 is SYDVKM. With V trimmed by 6 bases and J by 2 bases, 7 bases remained unmatched. The CDR3 covers 15 residues. CDR3 DNA sequence: TGTGCCAGCAGCCCTTGGGACAGAGGCAATCAGCCCCAGCATTTT. Translated: CASSPWDRGNQPQHF. Looking up the rest from reference TRBV28 and TRBJ1-5 gives the full variable domain: DVKVTQSSRYLVKRTGEKVFLECVQDMDHENMFWYRQDPGLGLRLIYFSYDVKMKEKGDIPEGYSVSREKKERFSLILESASTNQTSMYLCASSPWDRGNQPQHFGDGTRLSIL.

There are many counts of this clonotype. The chain combines TRBV19 with TRBJ1-2, with 8 bases lining up with TRBD1. The CDR3 extends over 14 amino acids. Germline V gene lookup returns CDR1 LNHDA and CDR2 SQIVND (reference sequence). Unmatched junction bases numbered 9, after V lost 6 bases and J lost 6 bases. The CDR3 nucleotides read TGTGCCAGTAGCGGCCGACAGGGGTGGCATGGCTACACCTTC. Translation gives CASSGRQGWHGYTF.

The chain links TRBV7-9 to TRBJ2-7; D gene ambiguous. Germline V gives CDR1 SEHNR, CDR2 FQNEAQ (reference sequence). The germline V and J ends were trimmed by 1 base and 0 bases, with 7 bases remaining between them. This CDR3 comprises 14 residues. The CDR3 is CASSLGHPSYEQYF. CDR3 in DNA: TGTGCCAGCAGCTTAGGACACCCCTCCTACGAGCAGTACTTC.

The genes are TRBV19 and TRBJ2-7; D may match TRBD1 or TRBD2 (5 bases each). This CDR3 spans 16 amino acids. V was shortened by 6 bases and J by 2 bases, with 20 bases between the two germline ends. Germline V lookup: CDR1 LNHDA, CDR2 SQIVND (reference sequence). The CDR3 is CASSPILGTAPYEQYF. DNA of the CDR3: TGTGCCAGTAGCCCCATCCTCGGGACGGCTCCCTACGAGCAGTACTTC.

This clonotype appeared many times. J is TRBJ2-5 and V is TRBV10-3; D is uncertain. This CDR3 region has 12 residues. V shed 3 bases and J shed 1 base, with 3 bases lying between them. From germline, CDR1 is ENHRY and CDR2 SYGVKD. Here the CDR3 DNA reads TGTGCCATCAGTGACTTCCAAGAGACCCAGTACTTC. Its protein is CAISDFQETQYF.

The V call is TRBV19, the J call TRBJ2-2; perhaps TRBD1 as D (6 bases). The ends were cut back, 5 bases at V and 4 bases at J, with 11 bases in the middle. Looked up from germline, CDR1 is LNHDA and CDR2 is SQIVND (reference sequence). There are 14 residues in the CDR3. This chain's CDR3 is CASSGQGTTGELFF. CDR3 nucleotides: TGTGCCAGTAGTGGCCAGGGGACCACCGGGGAGCTGTTTTTT.

Note on this clonotype: This may come from a read error, since a much larger clone is one base off. The V gene is TRBV7-9, the J gene TRBJ2-5, with D tentatively TRBD2 (5 bases). Trimming stripped 4 bases from V and 9 bases from J, with 15 bases between. The germline V gene has CDR1 SEHNR and CDR2 FQNEAQ (reference sequence). The CDR3 extends over 13 amino acids. CDR3 coding DNA: TGTGCCAGCAGCTGGGAAGGGAAGGAGGCCCAGTACTTC. Translation: CASSWEGKEAQYF.

This clonotype was counted at least ten times. V usage is TRBV5-1 and J usage is TRBJ1-5, with 9 bases matching TRBD1. The CDR3 runs 15 residues. Looked up from germline, CDR1 is SGHRS and CDR2 is YFSETQ. V lost 0 bases to trimming and J lost 6 bases; unmatched junction nucleotides: 4. DNA of the CDR3: TGCGCCAGCAGCTTGGGGGACAGGGAAGTTCAGCCCCAGCATTTT. Encoded protein: CASSLGDREVQPQHF.

At least ten counts were recorded for this clonotype. This chain joins TRBV15 and TRBJ2-5, with TRBD2 as a possible D gene (6 bases). Trimming stripped 5 bases from V and 4 bases from J, with 14 bases between. The CDR3 length is 14 residues. Germline V gene lookup returns CDR1 LNHNV and CDR2 YYDKDF (reference sequence). CDR3: CATSRFSGRETQYF. The CDR3 DNA reads as TGTGCCACCAGCCGATTTAGCGGACGAGAGACCCAGTACTTC.

This clonotype was counted ten times or more. This chain joins TRBV9 and TRBJ1-1, with D tentatively TRBD1 (5 bases). Germline V lookup: CDR1 SGDLS, CDR2 YYNGEE. The CDR3 is 14 amino acids. V lost 0 bases and J 1 base, leaving 7 bases between the germline ends. In nucleotides, the CDR3 is TGTGCCAGCAGCGTAGGCCAGGGGAACACTGAAGCTTTCTTT. Amino acids: CASSVGQGNTEAFF.

In regard to this clonotype: At one of its ends the junction is not consistent with the germline gene, which may arise from a read error. The chain is built from TRBV7-2 and TRBJ1-1; TRBD1 might be the D (6 bases). The germline V gene encodes CDR1 SGHTA and CDR2 FQGNSA. The length of the CDR3 is 17 residues. The CDR3 DNA sequence: TGTGCCGGCAGCTTATCCGCCCGGGGGGCCATGAACACTGAAGCTTTCTTT. It specifies CAGSLSARGAMNTEAFF.

This clonotype was recorded a few times. The chain couples TRBV5-1 to TRBJ1-3; no clear D. Germline lookup yields CDR1 SGHRS and CDR2 YFSETQ. The V gene lost 1 base and the J gene lost 4 bases, with 9 bases spanning the gap. CDR3 length: 14 residues. The CDR3 bases are TGCGCCAGCAGCTTGCAATCGACGGGAAACACCATATATTTT. The encoded protein is CASSLQSTGNTIYF.

CDR3 protein: CASSWYGGRHQETQYF. CDR3 DNA: TGTGCCAGCAGCTGGTACGGGGGACGACACCAAGAGACCCAGTACTTC. The rearrangement links TRBV7-6 to TRBJ2-5; tentative D call: TRBD2 (6 bases). V dropped 4 bases and J dropped 0 bases, with 15 bases sitting between them. This CDR3 contains 16 residues. Germline-derived CDR1 and CDR2 are SGHVS and FNYEAQ.

The V gene is TRBV7-2, the J gene TRBJ2-2; 10 nucleotides match TRBD2. The CDR3 contains 16 residues. J was trimmed by 8 bases and V by 1 base; bases with no gene match: 7. CDR1 SGHTA and CDR2 FQGNSA come from the germline V gene. The CDR3 loop is CASSLEASGGSGELFF. CDR3 sequence (DNA): TGTGCCAGCAGCTTAGAAGCTAGCGGGGGATCGGGGGAGCTGTTTTTT. Full variable domain (rest looked up from reference TRBV7-2 and TRBJ2-2): GAGVSQSPSNKVTEKGKDVELRCDPISGHTALYWYRQSLGQGLEFLIYFQGNSAPDKSGLPSDRFSAERTGGSVSTLTIQRTQQEDSAVYLCASSLEASGGSGELFFGEGSRLTVL.

This clonotype was detected many times. The chain has TRBV10-1 and TRBJ2-2, with TRBD2 matching over 12 bases. Germline V gene data show CDR1 as WNHNN and CDR2 as SYGVQD (reference sequence). CDR3 length equals 20 residues. Losses at the gene ends were 1 base for V and 0 bases for J; bases not matched to a gene: 9. CDR3 nucleotide sequence: TGCGCCAGCAGTGAGTTTACCCTGACTAGCGGGGGCTCGAACACCGGGGAGCTGTTTTTT. This codes for CASSEFTLTSGGSNTGELFF.

Comments on this clonotype: This may come from a read error, since a much larger clone is one base off. The chain is built from TRBV29-1 and TRBJ2-7, with no clear D. CDR1 and CDR2 (germline): SQVTM, ANQGSEA. The CDR3 loop spans 11 amino acids. V lost 7 bases, J lost 6 bases, and 13 bases lay in between. The CDR3 bases are TGCAGCGCTGATAAGGACGGCGAGCAGTACTTC. Translation: CSADKDGEQYF.

The V and J genes are TRBV2 and TRBJ2-7, with TRBD2 matching 8 bases. The last part of the DNA fits TRBJ2-1 better; the J call may be wrong. The CDR3 loop spans 13 amino acids. In germline, CDR1 is SNHLY, CDR2 FYNNEI. CDR3 sequence reads: CASITNSGIEQFF. DNA of the CDR3: TGTGCCAGCATCACCAATAGCGGGATCGAGCAGTTCTTC.

This clonotype has a handful of counts. The chain is built from TRBV13 and TRBJ2-5; a weak D match, TRBD1 (5 bases). CDR3 length: 14 residues. V lost 5 bases and J 2 bases, leaving 12 bases between the germline ends. Germline assignment: CDR1 PRHDT and CDR2 FYEKMQ (reference sequence). The CDR3 protein is CASSRQRNQETQYF. The CDR3 DNA reads as TGTGCCAGCAGCCGACAGAGAAATCAAGAGACCCAGTACTTC.

A word on this clonotype: The junction departs from the called germline gene at one end, perhaps through a read error. The chain combines TRBV19 with TRBJ2-7, with 7 bases fitting TRBD2. CDR1 and CDR2 (germline): LNHDA, SQIVND (reference sequence). The CDR3 runs 13 residues. The CDR3 region has the DNA TGTGCCAGTAGCTGGGACTACGCCTACGGGCAGTACTTC. Protein product: CASSWDYAYGQYF.